Included here is one T cell receptor beta chain sequence, with context. Its antigen remains unidentified. The germline gives CDR1 MNHEY, CDR2 SMNVEV (reference sequence). The CDR3 runs to 15 residues. The V end lost 5 bases, the J end lost 5 bases, and 18 bases lay between the germline ends. The PCR used 60 Vbeta and 13 Jbeta primers. Method: immunoSEQ multiplex PCR; TCRdb's copy keeps in-frame clones and lacks some. Of 170,000 or so clones in the sample, under 85% were seen once. The data are from a study of cytomegalovirus exposure and HLA in healthy donors. Study-wide points: In a later analysis, TCR beta V- and J-gene trimming was associated with a missense DCLRE1C variant. Later analysis revealed greater clonal expansion in HLA-associated TCR beta chains than in equally common others.

The clonotype originates from a woman aged 30 to 39 in good health and CMV-seronegative. V usage is TRBV27 and J usage is TRBJ2-5; D might be TRBD2 (6 bases). The sample was PBMCs. CDR3 loop: CASSRSGTLLETQYF. The CDR3 DNA sequence: TGTGCCAGCAGTCGATCCGGGACTCTGTTGGAGACCCAGTACTTC.